Listed below are T cell receptor beta chains from one sample, sequenced in a study of blood T cell repertoires in COVID-19. Only in-frame clones appear in the TCRdb table, and some are missing; sequencing was by immunoSEQ multiplex PCR. The sample lists 45,000 to 50,000 clones; 83% were seen once. The sample consisted of peripheral blood. All receptors derive from an elderly man in a cohort sampled during active COVID-19. The CDR3 runs from the conserved cysteine through the conserved F or W. A D gene is named only where the DNA matches it firmly. Rows may omit the clone size; those that give it use once, few, many or a size class.

-	TRBV18	TRBD1	TRBJ2-3	CASSADRGRDTQYF	TGTGCCAGCTCGGCCGACAGGGGTCGAGATACGCAGTATTTT
-	TRBV25-1	TRBD2	TRBJ2-5	CASSTYLTSGVGRTQYF	TGTGCCAGCAGTACCTACCTGACTAGCGGGGTAGGGAGGACCCAGTACTTC
-	TRBV21-1	-	TRBJ2-1	CASSKVVGGSSYNEQFF	TGTGCCAGCAGCAAAGTAGTGGGGGGGAGCTCCTACAATGAGCAGTTCTTC
-	TRBV5-1	TRBD2	TRBJ2-7	CASTPGRVGSSVYEQYF	TGCGCCAGCACCCCTGGGAGGGTAGGGAGTAGCGTCTACGAGCAGTACTTC
once	TRBV28	-	TRBJ1-2	CASSTTGHDYGYTF	TGTGCCAGCAGCACGACGGGACATGACTATGGCTACACCTTC
-	TRBV11-2	-	TRBJ2-5	CASSLVTREETQYF	TGTGCCAGCAGCTTAGTTACGAGAGAAGAGACCCAGTACTTC
-	TRBV6-2/TRBV6-3	-	TRBJ2-3	CASSKGRERHPTDTQYF	TGTGCCAGCAGTAAGGGGCGTGAAAGACACCCCACAGATACGCAGTATTTT
-	TRBV3-1/TRBV3-2	TRBD2	TRBJ2-7	CASSQAGGSSYEQYF	TGTGCCAGCAGCCAGGCGGGGGGGAGCTCCTACGAGCAGTACTTC
-	TRBV3-1/TRBV3-2	TRBD1	TRBJ1-3	CASSHNPDRGNTIYF	TGTGCCAGCAGCCATAATCCGGACAGGGGAAACACCATATATTTT
few	TRBV5-6	-	TRBJ1-3	CASSFRGLLGNTIYF	TGTGCCAGCAGCTTCCGAGGGCTTTTAGGAAACACCATATATTTT
-	TRBV5-1	-	TRBJ2-3	CASSLGGIDTQYF	TGCGCCAGCAGCTTGGGGGGCATAGATACGCAGTATTTT
-	TRBV7-6	TRBD1	TRBJ1-4	CASSLAPSQTGGREKLFF	TGTGCCAGCAGCTTAGCCCCCTCCCAGACAGGGGGCAGAGAAAAACTGTTTTTT
-	TRBV7-9	-	TRBJ2-2	CASSDGLVITGELFF	TGTGCCAGCAGCGACGGCCTAGTCATCACCGGGGAGCTGTTTTTT
once	TRBV5-8	TRBD1	TRBJ1-5	CASSPRGGYSNQPQHF	TGTGCCAGCAGCCCGAGAGGGGGCTATAGCAATCAGCCCCAGCATTTT
-	TRBV29-1	-	TRBJ2-1	CSVGGCGGAYNEQFF	TGCAGCGTTGGGGGGTGCGGGGGCGCCTACAATGAGCAGTTCTTC
-	TRBV10-1	-	TRBJ2-1	CASSGQGSGEQFF	TGCGCCAGCAGTGGCCAGGGGAGTGGTGAGCAGTTCTTC
-	TRBV29-1	TRBD1	TRBJ1-1	CSVDDRGAKNTEAFF	TGCAGCGTCGACGACAGGGGTGCAAAGAACACTGAAGCTTTCTTT
-	TRBV7-3	-	TRBJ2-7	CASSLFSGGYEQYF	TGTGCCAGCAGCTTATTCTCCGGGGGTTACGAGCAGTACTTC
-	TRBV5-1	TRBD1	TRBJ2-7	CASSLGTGLIVQYF	TGCGCCAGCAGCCTAGGGACAGGGTTAATCGTGCAGTACTTC